This T cell receptor beta chain was sequenced during a study of shared clonotypes between healthy human individuals. General study results and limits: The authors sampled blood alone, and tissue repertoires likely differ. Naive subsets generally exceeded memory subsets in estimated richness.

Assay: immunoSEQ multiplex PCR; the TCRdb copy retains only in-frame clones and omits some. This sample has roughly 2.2 million clones, with over 85% found just once. As concerns this clone: Its cognate antigen is unknown. Other DNA sequences in this specimen translate into the identical CDR3.

Trimming removed 0 bases from V and 2 bases from J, with 7 bases in between. From germline, CDR1 is MGHDK and CDR2 SYGVNS. The CDR3 is 14 amino acids. This TCR derives from a man aged 18 to 29 in good health. Some clones in this sample may be carry-over from other donors' samples. The V gene is TRBV25-1, the J gene TRBJ2-5, with a tentative D call TRBD1 (6 bases). Sequences were obtained from naive CD4+ T cells from PBMCs. Subset indicated: CD45RA+ positively selected. The CDR3 loop is CASSEYRGQETQYF. The CDR3, as DNA: TGTGCCAGCAGTGAATACAGGGGTCAAGAGACCCAGTACTTC.